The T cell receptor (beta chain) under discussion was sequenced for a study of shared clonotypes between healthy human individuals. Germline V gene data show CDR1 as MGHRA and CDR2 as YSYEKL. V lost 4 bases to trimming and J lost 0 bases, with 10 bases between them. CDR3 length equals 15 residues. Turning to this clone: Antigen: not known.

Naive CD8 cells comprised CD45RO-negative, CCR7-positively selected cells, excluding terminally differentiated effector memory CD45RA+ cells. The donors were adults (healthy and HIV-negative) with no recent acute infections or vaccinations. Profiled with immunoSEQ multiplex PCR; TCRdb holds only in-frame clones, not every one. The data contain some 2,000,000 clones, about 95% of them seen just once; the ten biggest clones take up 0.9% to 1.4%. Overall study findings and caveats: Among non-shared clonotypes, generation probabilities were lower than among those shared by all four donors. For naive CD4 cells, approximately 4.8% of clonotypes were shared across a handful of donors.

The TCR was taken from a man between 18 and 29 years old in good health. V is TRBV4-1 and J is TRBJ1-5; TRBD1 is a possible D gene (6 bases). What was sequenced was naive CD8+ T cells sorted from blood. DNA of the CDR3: TGCGCCAGCAGCCGGGGGCAGGGTAGCAATCAGCCCCAGCATTTT. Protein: CASSRGQGSNQPQHF.